These 18 T cell receptor beta chains share one sample of origin, sequenced in a study of graft-versus-host responses after intestinal transplantation. These receptors are not linked to any known antigen. The repertoire was sequenced with immunoSEQ multiplex PCR; TCRdb's copy has only in-frame clones and lacks some. The table records around 64,000 clones, 94% of them present only once. This sample comprised unstimulated CD4+ T cells sorted from spleen or lymph node cells, obtained before transplant. These receptors came from a human donor who was the organ donor for an intestinal transplant.

This chain joins TRBV11-3 and TRBJ1-2; maybe TRBD1 (5 bases). Germline CDR1 reads SGHNT; CDR2 reads YENEEA. The V end lost 6 bases, the J end lost 4 bases, and 12 bases lay between the germline ends. There are 13 residues in the CDR3. The CDR3 DNA is TGTGCCAGCAGACCGACTGGGGGCTATGGCTACACCTTC. Translating it yields CASRPTGGYGYTF.

The rearrangement joins TRBV5-5 to TRBJ1-1, with a possible D match to TRBD1 (6 bases). Germline V gene sequence: CDR1 SGHKS, CDR2 YYEKEE (reference sequence). The CDR3 has 14 amino acids. Trimming took 4 bases from V and 0 from J, leaving 10 bases between them. The CDR3 sequence: CASSLGQMNTEAFF. CDR3 nucleotide sequence: TGTGCCAGCAGCCTCGGACAGATGAACACTGAAGCTTTCTTT.

The chain combines TRBV10-3 with TRBJ2-7, with TRBD1 matching 12 bases. Trimming took 8 bases from V and 4 from J; bases not matched to a gene: 9. This CDR3 comprises 15 residues. Per the germline V gene, CDR1 is ENHRY and CDR2 is SYGVKD. The DNA of the CDR3 is TGTGCCATCCAAGCTCGGGACAGGGGGCTGTACGAGCAGTACTTC. The encoded protein is CAIQARDRGLYEQYF.

The V and J genes are TRBV9 and TRBJ2-2, with 9 bases identical to TRBD2. Germline V gene sequence: CDR1 SGDLS, CDR2 YYNGEE. The CDR3 contains 16 residues. Losses at the gene ends were 0 bases for V and 3 bases for J; bases not matched to a gene: 3. This CDR3 is CASSVASGGYTGELFF. DNA of the CDR3: TGTGCCAGCAGCGTAGCCAGCGGGGGGTACACCGGGGAGCTGTTTTTT.

The J gene is TRBJ1-1, the V gene TRBV20-1; D is undetermined. Trimming stripped 6 bases from V and 6 bases from J, with 11 bases between. Per germline, CDR1 DFQATT and CDR2 SNEGSKA (reference sequence). The CDR3 length is 11 residues. CDR3 nucleotide sequence: TGCAGTGCCCCTTTACCCCCTGAAGCTTTCTTT. Encoded protein: CSAPLPPEAFF.

The chain carries TRBV19 and TRBJ1-2; D is unclear. Germline assignment: CDR1 LNHDA and CDR2 SQIVND (reference sequence). Trimming removed 6 bases from V and 3 bases from J, with 14 bases in between. The CDR3 spans 14 residues. CDR3 amino acids: CASRETLGYYGYTF. In DNA form, the CDR3 reads TGTGCCAGTAGGGAGACACTCGGATACTATGGCTACACCTTC.

Points on this clone: At one end, the junction sequence differs from germline, possibly due to a read error. CDR3 DNA sequence: TGTGCCAGCAGCTTAAGGACAGGGTATTCTCCCCTCCACTTT. This codes for CASSLRTGYSPLHF. The gene calls are TRBV7-2 and TRBJ1-6, with TRBD1 matching 8 bases. This CDR3 is built from 14 residues. Germline CDR1 is SGHTA and CDR2 is FQGNSA.

This chain joins TRBV11-3 and TRBJ2-1; tentative D call: TRBD1 (6 bases). Trimming cost V 7 bases and J 8 bases, with 18 bases left between them. CDR1 is SGHNT and CDR2 is YENEEA in the germline V gene. The CDR3 is 14 residues long. CDR3 in amino acids: CASKVGAWGDEQFF. As DNA, the CDR3 is TGTGCCAGCAAGGTGGGGGCGTGGGGCGATGAGCAGTTCTTC.

This sequence joins TRBV19 and TRBJ1-2; 7 bases agree with TRBD1. V was clipped by 6 bases and J by 4 bases; unmatched bases: 11. CDR1 LNHDA and CDR2 SQIVND come from the germline V gene (reference sequence). The CDR3 sequence is 15 residues long. DNA for the CDR3: TGTGCCAGTAGCGCGACAGGGTCCGGGTCCTATGGCTACACCTTC. This encodes CASSATGSGSYGYTF.

J is TRBJ1-1 and V is TRBV27, with 8 bases fitting TRBD1. The CDR3 spans 14 residues. Germline CDR1 and CDR2: MNHEY and SMNVEV (reference sequence). J was trimmed by 6 bases and V by 3 bases; bases with no gene match: 6. CDR3 coding DNA: TGTGCCAGCAGTTTCGCAGGGGGCTGGGCTGAAGCTTTCTTT. Translated, it gives CASSFAGGWAEAFF.

The chain has TRBV6-5 and TRBJ2-1; no clear D. The V end lost 5 bases, the J end lost 7 bases, and 12 bases lay between the germline ends. CDR3 length: 13 residues. Germline V gene sequence: CDR1 MNHEY, CDR2 SVGAGI. This CDR3 is CASSRGPENEQFF. The DNA for the CDR3 is TGTGCCAGCAGTAGAGGACCAGAGAATGAGCAGTTCTTC.

The chain employs TRBV6-5 and TRBJ1-1; D call uncertain. The CDR3 consists of 14 residues. Germline lookup yields CDR1 MNHEY and CDR2 SVGAGI. Trimming took 6 bases from V and 5 from J, leaving 16 bases between them. The CDR3 spells CASRDGGSRTEAFF. In DNA form, the CDR3 reads TGTGCCAGCAGAGACGGAGGGAGTCGGACTGAAGCTTTCTTT.

The chain is built from TRBV29-1 and TRBJ2-6; D is unresolved. The CDR3 spans 13 residues. Trimming removed 4 bases at V and 2 bases at J, with 6 bases between. The germline V gene encodes CDR1 SQVTM and CDR2 ANQGSEA. CDR3 DNA sequence: TGCAGCGTTGTCAGACCTGGGGCCAACGTCCTGACTTTC. It yields the protein CSVVRPGANVLTF.

The gene calls are TRBV6-4 and TRBJ2-3; D is perhaps TRBD1 or TRBD2 (6 bases each). Trimming left V 8 bases short and J 2 bases short, with 14 bases between. Germline loops: CDR1 MRHNA, CDR2 SNTAGT. The CDR3 extends over 14 amino acids. The CDR3 bases are TGTGCCAGCGGTCCCGGGGGCGCCACAGATACGCAGTATTTT. Residues: CASGPGGATDTQYF.

The chain links TRBV5-6 to TRBJ1-2; no clear D gene. The CDR3 loop spans 12 amino acids. CDR1 SGHDT and CDR2 YYEEEE come from the germline V gene. V lost 1 base to trimming and J lost 8 bases, with 9 bases between them. CDR3 region: CASSLRVSGYTF. As DNA, the CDR3 is TGTGCCAGCAGCTTGAGGGTTAGCGGCTACACCTTC.

V usage is TRBV6-1 and J usage is TRBJ1-5; 8 bases map to TRBD1. The ends lost 1 base at V and 1 base at J; junction bases unmatched: 9. CDR3 length equals 18 residues. Germline CDR1 MNHNS, CDR2 SASEGT. The CDR3 here is CASSEGGTGGGSNQPQHF. DNA for the CDR3: TGTGCCAGCAGTGAAGGAGGGACAGGCGGTGGGAGCAATCAGCCCCAGCATTTT.

The chain employs TRBV6-5 and TRBJ2-7; the D is unclear. From germline, CDR1 is MNHEY and CDR2 SVGAGI. V was pared by 6 bases and J by 2 bases, with 14 bases between. This CDR3 comprises 14 residues. CDR3 protein: CASSLGQRTYEQYF. The CDR3 DNA is TGTGCCAGCAGCCTCGGGCAGAGGACCTACGAGCAGTACTTC.

V usage is TRBV19 and J usage is TRBJ1-6, with unresolved D. V was trimmed by 3 bases and J by 7 bases, leaving 4 bases between them. This CDR3 comprises 12 residues. The germline CDR1 and CDR2 sequences are LNHDA and SQIVND (reference sequence). In nucleotides, the CDR3 is TGTGCCAGTAGTATCAGAAATTCACCCCTCCACTTT. As protein: CASSIRNSPLHF.